This entry lists 19 T cell receptor beta chains sequenced from one sample in a study of cytomegalovirus exposure and HLA in healthy donors. With 60 Vbeta and 13 Jbeta primers, the PCR was carried out. Sequencing was performed with immunoSEQ multiplex PCR; in TCRdb, only in-frame clones are kept and a portion is missing. Seen here are roughly 190,000 clones, roughly 10% observed once, and the top ten hold 1% to 1.5%. The sequenced material came from PBMCs. The source is a woman aged 25 to 39 in good health and CMV-seropositive.

This sequence joins TRBV6-5 and TRBJ2-4, with a possible D match to TRBD1 (6 bases). Germline V gene sequence: CDR1 MNHEY, CDR2 SVGAGI. V lost 5 bases, J lost 7 bases, and 18 bases lay in between. This CDR3 comprises 15 residues. The CDR3 DNA follows: TGTGCCAGCAGTGTCACAGGGCTTGGGAAGAACATTCAGTACTTC. Protein sequence: CASSVTGLGKNIQYF.

This chain uses TRBV28 with TRBJ1-3, with D unclear. Trimming pared 7 bases from V and 4 bases from J, leaving 11 bases between. CDR3 length: 13 amino acids. Germline loops: CDR1 MDHEN, CDR2 SYDVKM. CDR3: CASIAGSGNTIYF. The CDR3 coding sequence is TGTGCCAGCATAGCCGGGTCCGGAAACACCATATATTTT.

This clone appeared a few times. This chain joins TRBV6-5 and TRBJ2-3; TRBD1 might be the D (6 bases). V was trimmed by 4 bases and J by 6 bases, leaving 14 bases between them. This CDR3 has 14 residues. Germline CDR1 and CDR2: MNHEY and SVGAGI. CDR3 in amino acids: CASSFEGHIDTQYF. In DNA, the CDR3 is TGTGCCAGCAGTTTCGAGGGACATATCGATACGCAGTATTTT.

This clone was seen a few times. The chain employs TRBV6-6 and TRBJ2-7; no definite D call. The germline V and J ends were trimmed by 8 bases and 5 bases, with 13 bases remaining between them. Germline lookup yields CDR1 MNHNY and CDR2 SVGAGI (reference sequence). The CDR3 length is 12 residues. CDR3 region: CASSQLTNEQYF. The CDR3 DNA is TGTGCCAGCTCCCAGCTCACTAACGAGCAGTACTTC.

The CDR3 DNA is TGTGCCAGCAGCTTAGGTACTAGCTCTGGCAATGAGCAGTTCTTC. Translated, it gives CASSLGTSSGNEQFF. V is TRBV7-2 and J is TRBJ2-1; maybe TRBD2 (6 bases). V dropped 1 base and J dropped 6 bases, with 13 bases sitting between them. The CDR3 is made up of 15 amino acids. The germline V gene encodes CDR1 SGHTA and CDR2 FQGNSA.

The chain has TRBV4-2 and TRBJ2-4; the match to TRBD2 covers 7 bases. Germline V gene lookup returns CDR1 LGHNA and CDR2 YNFKEQ. The CDR3 spans 15 residues. V was clipped by 3 bases and J by 5 bases; unmatched bases: 7. CDR3 sequence reads: CASSQGSGNQNIQYF. The CDR3 bases are TGTGCCAGCAGCCAGGGGAGCGGGAACCAAAACATTCAGTACTTC.

This clone was counted a few times. V is TRBV4-2 and J is TRBJ2-7, with 11 bases aligning to TRBD2. The junction had 7 bases not matched to a gene; V was cut back by 1 base and J by 2 bases. Germline-derived CDR1 and CDR2 are LGHNA and YNFKEQ. The CDR3 runs to 17 residues. CDR3: CASSQVGGGLAAYEQYF. CDR3 bases: TGTGCCAGCAGCCAAGTAGGGGGGGGACTAGCGGCCTACGAGCAGTACTTC.

The chain links TRBV6-5 to TRBJ2-5; the D gene is possibly TRBD2 (5 bases). Germline V CDR1 and CDR2: MNHEY, SVGAGI. The V gene lost 6 bases and the J gene lost 4 bases, with 18 bases spanning the gap. The CDR3 length is 15 residues. The CDR3 coding sequence is TGTGCCAGCAGAAGGAGCGGTACTGGAGGAGAGACCCAGTACTTC. As protein: CASRRSGTGGETQYF.

CDR3 coding DNA: TGTGCCAGCAGCCTTCGACGGGATGAGCAGTTCTTC. As protein: CASSLRRDEQFF. The chain couples TRBV5-4 to TRBJ2-1; D not resolved. V lost 4 bases to trimming and J lost 8 bases, with 10 bases between them. In germline, CDR1 is SGHNT, CDR2 YYREEE (reference sequence). This CDR3 spans 12 amino acids. The variable domain in full, completed from reference TRBV5-4 and TRBJ2-1, reads ETGVTQSPTHLIKTRGQQVTLRCSSQSGHNTVSWYQQALGQGPQFIFQYYREEENGRGNFPPRFSGLQFPNYSSELNVNALELDDSALYLCASSLRRDEQFFGPGTRLTVL.

This clone was counted between two and nine times. The chain recombines TRBV30 with TRBJ1-3; D is undetermined. The V end lost 0 bases, the J end lost 0 bases, and 15 bases lay between the germline ends. The V gene's germline CDR1 is GTSNPN and CDR2 SVGIG (reference sequence). The CDR3 totals 17 residues. The CDR3 sequence: CAWSVPRRVTSGNTIYF. The CDR3 DNA follows: TGTGCCTGGAGTGTTCCCCGGCGGGTCACCTCTGGAAACACCATATATTTT.

This clone has more than one count but fewer than ten. The V gene is TRBV14, the J gene TRBJ1-1, with D perhaps matching TRBD1 (6 bases). The germline CDR1 and CDR2 sequences are SGHDN and FVKESK. Trimming took off 1 base at V and 7 bases at J, with 10 bases between the two ends. This CDR3 contains 13 residues. In DNA form, the CDR3 reads TGTGCCAGCAGCCAAGGAAGAGGGGGTGAAGCTTTCTTT. This codes for CASSQGRGGEAFF.

This clone was picked up a small number of times. This chain links TRBV5-1 with TRBJ2-2; perhaps TRBD1 as D (5 bases). V was cut by 2 bases and J by 6 bases, with 8 bases left in between. Germline-derived CDR1 and CDR2 are SGHRS and YFSETQ. The CDR3 covers 13 residues. As DNA, the CDR3 is TGCGCCAGCAGCTTAAGGGGCCCCGGGGAGCTGTTTTTT. Translating gives CASSLRGPGELFF.

V gene TRBV7-8 combines with J gene TRBJ2-1; 7 bases match TRBD1. CDR1 is SGHVS and CDR2 is FQNEAQ in the germline V gene. After removal of 5 bases from V and 7 bases from J, the junction contained 14 bases not matched to a gene. This CDR3 is built from 16 residues. The CDR3 nucleotides read TGTGCCAGCAGCCGACCCCCGGGACAGAACGGAAATGAGCAGTTCTTC. It specifies CASSRPPGQNGNEQFF. Together with reference TRBV7-8 and TRBJ2-1, the CDR3 gives the full variable domain: GAGVSQSPRYKVAKRGQDVALRCDPISGHVSLFWYQQALGQGPEFLTYFQNEAQLDKSGLPSDRFFAERPEGSVSTLKIQRTQQEDSAVYLCASSRPPGQNGNEQFFGPGTRLTVL.

The chain carries TRBV21-1 and TRBJ2-1; TRBD1 is taken as the D call from the table, unchecked against the DNA. TRBV21-1 is termed a pseudogene. The CDR3 contains 19 residues. CDR3 region: CASSKFPTGWDRGDNEQFF. The CDR3 nucleotides read TGTGCCAGCAGCAAATTTCCCACGGGGTGGGACAGGGGAGATAATGAGCAGTTCTTC.

Only a few counts were recorded for this clone. This chain uses TRBV2 with TRBJ2-1; D is unclear. CDR3 length: 11 amino acids. CDR1 and CDR2 from the germline V gene are SNHLY and FYNNEI. The V gene lost 1 base and the J gene lost 9 bases, with 4 bases spanning the gap. The CDR3 DNA follows: TGTGCCAGCAGTGAAGTCGGTGAGCAGTTCTTC. This codes for CASSEVGEQFF. Full variable domain (outside the CDR3, taken from reference TRBV2 and TRBJ2-1): EPEVTQTPSHQVTQMGQEVILRCVPISNHLYFYWYRQILGQKVEFLVSFYNNEISEKSEIFDDQFSVERPDGSNFTLKIRSTKLEDSAMYFCASSEVGEQFFGPGTRLTVL.

The chain is built from TRBV10-3 and TRBJ2-7; a possible D gene is TRBD2 (6 bases). Trimming took off 3 bases at V and 3 bases at J, with 12 bases between the two ends. The CDR3 length is 14 residues. CDR1 and CDR2 from the germline V gene are ENHRY and SYGVKD. CDR3 in DNA: TGTGCCATCAGTGACGGGGGAGCCGGCTACGAGCAGTACTTC. This sequence encodes CAISDGGAGYEQYF.

V usage is TRBV19 and J usage is TRBJ1-5; D not certain. V was cut by 4 bases and J by 5 bases, with 15 bases left in between. The V gene's germline CDR1 is LNHDA and CDR2 SQIVND (reference sequence). The CDR3 is 15 amino acids. CDR3 amino acids: CASSTDLGVDQPQHF. The CDR3, as DNA: TGTGCCAGTAGTACCGACTTAGGTGTCGATCAGCCCCAGCATTTT.

The table lists this clone with a few counts. J is TRBJ2-3 and V is TRBV5-1; 11 bases are a match to TRBD2. Per the germline V gene, CDR1 is SGHRS and CDR2 is YFSETQ. The CDR3 runs to 16 residues. The trim removed 2 bases at V and 4 bases at J, leaving 6 bases unmatched. DNA for the CDR3: TGCGCCAGCAGCTTCCTTGGGACTAGCGGCGCAGATACGCAGTATTTT. This gives the protein CASSFLGTSGADTQYF.

This chain connects TRBV6-6 to TRBJ1-1, with D possibly TRBD1 on 6 matching bases. The V and J ends lost 4 bases and 9 bases respectively, with 15 bases between them. Per the germline V gene, CDR1 is MNHNY and CDR2 is SVGAGI (reference sequence). The CDR3 extends over 13 amino acids. CDR3 loop: CASSSSQGTQAFF. CDR3 nucleotide sequence: TGTGCCAGCAGTTCGTCACAGGGTACGCAAGCTTTCTTT.